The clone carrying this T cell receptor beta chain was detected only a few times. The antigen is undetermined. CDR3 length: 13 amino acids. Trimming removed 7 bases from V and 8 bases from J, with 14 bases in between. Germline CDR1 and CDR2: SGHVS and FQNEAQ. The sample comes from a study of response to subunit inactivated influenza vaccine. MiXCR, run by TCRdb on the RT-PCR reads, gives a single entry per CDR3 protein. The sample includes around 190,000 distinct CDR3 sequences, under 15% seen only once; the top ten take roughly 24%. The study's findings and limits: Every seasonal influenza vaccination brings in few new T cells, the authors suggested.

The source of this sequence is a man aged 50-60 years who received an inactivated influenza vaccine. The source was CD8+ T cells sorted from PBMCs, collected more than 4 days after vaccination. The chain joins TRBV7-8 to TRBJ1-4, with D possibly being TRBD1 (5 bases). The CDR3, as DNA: TGTGCCAGCACGGGGAGGGGAAGGGAAAAACTGTTTTTT. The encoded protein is CASTGRGREKLFF.